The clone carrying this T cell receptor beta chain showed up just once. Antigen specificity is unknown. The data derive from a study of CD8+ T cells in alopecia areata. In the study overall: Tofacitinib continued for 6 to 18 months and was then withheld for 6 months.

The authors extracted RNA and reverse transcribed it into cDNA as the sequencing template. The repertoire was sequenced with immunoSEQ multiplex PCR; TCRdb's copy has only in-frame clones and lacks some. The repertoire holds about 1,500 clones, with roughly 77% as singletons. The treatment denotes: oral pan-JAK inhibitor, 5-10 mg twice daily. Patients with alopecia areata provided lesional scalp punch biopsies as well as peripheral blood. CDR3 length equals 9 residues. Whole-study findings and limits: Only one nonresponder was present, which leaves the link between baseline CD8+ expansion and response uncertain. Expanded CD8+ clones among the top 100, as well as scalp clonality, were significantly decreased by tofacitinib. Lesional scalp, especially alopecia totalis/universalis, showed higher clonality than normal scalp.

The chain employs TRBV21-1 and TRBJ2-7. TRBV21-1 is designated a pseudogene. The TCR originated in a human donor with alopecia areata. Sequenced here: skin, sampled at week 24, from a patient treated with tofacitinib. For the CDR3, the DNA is TGTGCCAGCTGTAGGGAGCAGTACTTC. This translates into CASCREQYF.